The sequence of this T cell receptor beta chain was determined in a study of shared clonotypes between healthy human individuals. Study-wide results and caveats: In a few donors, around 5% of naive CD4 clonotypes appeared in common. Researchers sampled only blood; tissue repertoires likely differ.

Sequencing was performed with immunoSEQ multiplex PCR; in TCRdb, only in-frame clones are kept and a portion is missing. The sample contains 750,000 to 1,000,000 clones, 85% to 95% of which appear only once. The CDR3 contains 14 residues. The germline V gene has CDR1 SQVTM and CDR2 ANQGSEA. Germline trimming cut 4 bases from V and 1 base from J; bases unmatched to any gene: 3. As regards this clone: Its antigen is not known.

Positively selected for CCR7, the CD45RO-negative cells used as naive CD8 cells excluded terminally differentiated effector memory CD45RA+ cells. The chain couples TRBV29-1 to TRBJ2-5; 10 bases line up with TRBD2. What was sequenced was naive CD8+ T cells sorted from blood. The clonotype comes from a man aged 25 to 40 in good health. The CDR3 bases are TGCAGCGTTGCGGGACTAGCGTTCCAAGAGACCCAGTACTTC. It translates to CSVAGLAFQETQYF.